This T cell receptor beta chain came from a study of blood T cell repertoires in COVID-19. Whole-study context: Whether acute or convalescent, the COVID-19 samples came from the United States, Italy and Spain.

Here immunoSEQ multiplex PCR was the method, and the copy in TCRdb shows in-frame clones only, minus some. Of over 150,000 clones in the sample, about 89% were seen once. V was trimmed by 7 bases and J by 5 bases, leaving 14 bases between them. The CDR3 loop spans 14 amino acids. Germline lookup yields CDR1 SNHLY and CDR2 FYNNEI. This receptor was taken from a man aged 45-60 years with acute or convalescent COVID-19. The chain is built from TRBV2 and TRBJ1-4; D uncertain. Sequencing used peripheral blood. The CDR3 DNA reads TGTGCCAGCAATTTAGGACTGCGAAATGAAAAACTGTTTTTT. Translating gives CASNLGLRNEKLFF.